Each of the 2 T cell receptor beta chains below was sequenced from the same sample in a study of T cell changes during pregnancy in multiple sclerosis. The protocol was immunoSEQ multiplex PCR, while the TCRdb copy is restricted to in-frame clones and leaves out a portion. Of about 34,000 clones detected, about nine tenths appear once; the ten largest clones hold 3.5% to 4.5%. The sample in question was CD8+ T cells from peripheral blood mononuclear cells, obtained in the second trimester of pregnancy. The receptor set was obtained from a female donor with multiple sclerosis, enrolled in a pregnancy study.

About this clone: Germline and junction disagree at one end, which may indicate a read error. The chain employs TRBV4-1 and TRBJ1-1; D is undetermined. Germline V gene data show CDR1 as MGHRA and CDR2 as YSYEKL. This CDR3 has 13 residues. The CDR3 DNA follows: TGCGCCAGCAGCCAAGTGAGAGACACAGAAGCTTTCTTT. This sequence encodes CASSQVRDTEAFF.

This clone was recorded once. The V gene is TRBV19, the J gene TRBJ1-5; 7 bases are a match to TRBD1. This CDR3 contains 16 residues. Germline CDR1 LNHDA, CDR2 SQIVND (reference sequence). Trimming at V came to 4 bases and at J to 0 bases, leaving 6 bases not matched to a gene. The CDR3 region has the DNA TGTGCCAGTAGTACCGAGGGGGCTCTTAGCAATCAGCCCCAGCATTTT. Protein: CASSTEGALSNQPQHF.